Given below is one T cell receptor beta chain in context. TCRdb re-called the 5' RACE reads through MiXCR, storing one row per CDR3 protein. This table holds 300,000 to 400,000 distinct CDR3 sequences, 14% to 15% found once. This CDR3 region has 14 residues. V was pared by 9 bases and J by 2 bases, with 15 bases between. CDR1 and CDR2 from the germline V gene are WNHNN and SYGVQD (reference sequence). This entry belongs to a study of CD8 T cells in ankylosing spondylitis. Source material: blood, either unsorted or a sorted T cell fraction (not recorded which). This TCR came from a male donor with ankylosing spondylitis or in good health (not recorded which). This chain links TRBV10-1 with TRBJ2-3, with D unresolved. In DNA, the CDR3 is TGCGCCAGGAATAGACTGGCCTACACAGATACGCAGTATTTT. Encoded protein: CARNRLAYTDTQYF.